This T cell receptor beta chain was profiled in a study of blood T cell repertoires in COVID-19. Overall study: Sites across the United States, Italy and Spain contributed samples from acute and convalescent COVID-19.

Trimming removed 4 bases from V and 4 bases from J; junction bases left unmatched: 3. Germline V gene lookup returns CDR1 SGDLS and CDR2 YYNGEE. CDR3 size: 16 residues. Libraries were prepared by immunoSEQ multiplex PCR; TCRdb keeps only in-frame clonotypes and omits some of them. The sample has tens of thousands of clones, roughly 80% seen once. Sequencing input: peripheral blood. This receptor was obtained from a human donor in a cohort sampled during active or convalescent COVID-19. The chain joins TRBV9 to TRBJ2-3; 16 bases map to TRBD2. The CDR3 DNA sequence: TGTGCCAGCAGCATCGGGACTAGCGGGGGGGCAGATACGCAGTATTTT. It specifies CASSIGTSGGADTQYF.